This paragraph reports one T cell receptor beta chain. Antigen unknown. The data stem from a study of cytomegalovirus exposure and HLA in healthy donors. General study findings and limits: A later analysis appeared to link common viral pathogens to several of the most significant clusters.

CDR1 is MNHNS and CDR2 is SASEGT in the germline V gene. V shed 4 bases and J shed 4 bases, with 9 bases lying between them. The CDR3 loop spans 13 amino acids. The PCR made use of 60 Vbeta and 13 Jbeta primers. Sequencing used immunoSEQ multiplex PCR; TCRdb keeps in-frame clones, though not all of them. The sample consists of 80,000 to 100,000 clones, around 80% of them appearing once. The genes are TRBV6-1 and TRBJ2-3, with D possibly TRBD2 on 6 matching bases. The source is a man aged 40-49 years in good health and CMV-seronegative. The material sequenced was PBMCs. CDR3 nucleotide sequence: TGTGCCAGCAGTGGGTGGGGGGCAGATACGCAGTATTTT. Translating gives CASSGWGADTQYF.